This TCR beta chain originates from a study of CD8 T cells in Susac syndrome. Reverse transcription of about 0.5 to 1 ug RNA used random hexamers. TCRdb analysed the immunoSEQ multiplex PCR reads with MiXCR anew, one entry per CDR3 protein. The table records 100,000 or so distinct CDR3 sequences, around 93% of them present only once. The V and J ends lost 0 bases and 0 bases respectively, with 7 bases between them. This CDR3 spans 16 amino acids. CDR1 is SGHRS, CDR2 YFSETQ, per germline. The authors sequenced TCR beta from blood CD8+ and CD4+ T cells. The TCR originated in a human donor in good health. The gene calls are TRBV5-1 and TRBJ2-6, with a tentative D call TRBD2 (5 bases). Sequenced: CD8+ T cells from PBMCs. CDR3 region: CASSLGGLSGANVLTF. CDR3 coding DNA: TGCGCCAGCAGCTTGGGAGGACTCTCTGGGGCCAACGTCCTGACTTTC. Looking up the rest from reference TRBV5-1 and TRBJ2-6 gives the full variable domain: KAGVTQTPRYLIKTRGQQVTLSCSPISGHRSVSWYQQTPGQGLQFLFEYFSETQRNKGNFPGRFSGRQFSNSRSEMNVSTLELGDSALYLCASSLGGLSGANVLTFGAGSRLTVL.